This T cell receptor (beta chain) was sequenced in a study of prognosis after radiotherapy for stage I lung cancer. Starting from genomic DNA, TCR beta CDR3 was amplified through two-round multiplex PCR. Amplification in first-round PCR relied on primers specific to each TRBV and TRBJ gene. TCRdb processed the multiplex PCR reads anew with MiXCR; each CDR3 protein has one entry. This table has approximately 30,000 distinct CDR3 sequences, more than 25% appearing once. The V gene's germline CDR1 is SGHNT and CDR2 YENEEA. The CDR3 extends over 15 amino acids. Trimming pared 0 bases from V and 0 bases from J, leaving 6 bases between. In regard to this clonotype: This likely stems from a read error, as it lies one base from a far larger clone.

The chain recombines TRBV11-3 with TRBJ1-3; no clear D. The receptor's source is a donor of 50 years or more with non-small cell lung cancer. The starting material was PBMCs, obtained before or after stereotactic body radiation therapy (not recorded which). CDR3 loop: CASSLECSSGNTIYF. The CDR3 DNA is TGTGCCAGCAGCTTAGAGTGTTCCTCTGGAAACACCATATATTTT.